This is a list of T cell receptor beta chains from one sample in a study of blood T cell repertoires in COVID-19. Data came from immunoSEQ multiplex PCR; TCRdb stores just in-frame clones and leaves some out. Among 300,000 to 450,000 clones listed, 88% were seen once. Sequencing used PBMCs or T cells enriched from blood (not recorded which). Every receptor here comes from a woman aged 25 to 39 who had been exposed to COVID-19. CDR3s leave out the opening cysteine and the closing phenylalanine or tryptophan. Size is stated for part of the rows, as once, few or many counts, or as a class when the clone is expanded.

j_gene,abundance,v_gene,CDR3aa
TRBJ2-1,-,TRBV24-1,ATSDLSGSYNEQF
TRBJ2-1,-,TRBV18,ASSPDIYNEQF
TRBJ1-2,-,TRBV18,ASSPGRGQNYGYT
TRBJ1-2,-,TRBV29-1,SVAQGGSYGYT
TRBJ2-1,-,TRBV7-3,ASSGAGGIDEQF
TRBJ1-2,-,TRBV12-3/TRBV12-4,ASSFVGGYGYT
TRBJ1-5,few,TRBV28,ASSLGQGRKSQH
TRBJ1-4,-,TRBV2,ASSDLGGASEKLF
TRBJ2-2,-,TRBV19,ASSMPRGIDTGELF
TRBJ1-2,once,TRBV2,ASSRDRAGDYGYT
TRBJ1-3,-,TRBV11-2,ASSLDLRGEFSSVGNTIY
TRBJ1-3,-,TRBV7-6,ASPFYRGTGRMSGNTIY
TRBJ2-2,-,TRBV7-9,ASSLGGTGTVGGELF
TRBJ2-1,-,TRBV5-4,ASSPGGSGSYNEQF
TRBJ2-7,once,TRBV10-3,AISVGTSGRKHEQY
TRBJ1-1,-,TRBV7-9,ASSVQGFNTEAF
TRBJ2-1,-,TRBV12-5,ASGLVGKLAGIDEQF
TRBJ2-6,-,TRBV18,ASSPLGQGLPSGANVLT
TRBJ2-1,-,TRBV3-1/TRBV3-2,ASSQDRGLGGREQF
TRBJ2-5,-,TRBV5-1,ASSFRPGTGEETQY
TRBJ1-1,-,TRBV5-1,ASSPAGRAEAF
TRBJ2-7,-,TRBV28,ASSLTLAYEQY
TRBJ1-2,-,TRBV9,ASSVEGAYGYT
TRBJ1-2,-,TRBV7-9,ASSLVATGNYGYT
TRBJ2-1,-,TRBV7-9,ASSQLGGGPNEQF
TRBJ2-3,-,TRBV20-1,SASGTGTSTDTQY
TRBJ2-7,once,TRBV30,AWREQGATYEQY
TRBJ2-6,-,TRBV19,ASSIGPHLRGRSGANVLT
TRBJ2-5,-,TRBV12-5,ASGGTSPYQETQY
TRBJ2-1,-,TRBV18,ASSRPGLAGEQF
TRBJ2-1,-,TRBV9,ASSVVSGVYNEQF
TRBJ2-6,-,TRBV19,ASSADRVVSYSGANVLT
TRBJ2-3,once,TRBV28,ASSPGHSIGTDTQY
TRBJ2-7,-,TRBV27,ASSTHDLGNSYEQY
TRBJ2-5,-,TRBV2,ASRQETQY
TRBJ2-1,-,TRBV5-1,ASSLDYPYNEQF
TRBJ2-3,-,TRBV5-5,ASTLTSGNTDTQY
TRBJ2-2,-,TRBV5-4,ASSRPTGGGAGTGAGELF
TRBJ2-2,-,TRBV7-3,ASSLAASDTGELF
TRBJ2-1,-,TRBV18,ASSPPWGDYNEQF
TRBJ1-5,-,TRBV2,ASRWTGKLNQPQH
TRBJ2-7,once,TRBV28,ASSATGAVDEQY
TRBJ1-5,-,TRBV19,ASSIALNQPQH
TRBJ2-3,-,TRBV19,ASSVGTGRLNTQY
TRBJ1-2,-,TRBV4-2,ASSRQRDSYGYT
TRBJ1-6,-,TRBV12-5,ASDPSEQGNSPLH
TRBJ1-3,-,TRBV14,ASSQDGGRFSGNIIY
TRBJ1-6,-,TRBV5-1,ASSSQGSLDSPLH
TRBJ1-4,-,TRBV6-5,ASSYGGVDEKLF
TRBJ2-1,-,TRBV7-3,ASSLTSPGAYNEQF
TRBJ2-7,-,TRBV19,ASSRTITYEQY
TRBJ2-1,-,TRBV12-3/TRBV12-4,ASSLQQNNEQF
TRBJ2-3,once,TRBV6-5,ASRRNRADTQY
TRBJ1-6,-,TRBV7-2,ASSFKTGDNSPLH
TRBJ2-5,-,TRBV28,ASSLIAGRETQY